The clone carrying this T cell receptor (beta chain) occurred once. What it binds is not known. Clones were sequenced by immunoSEQ multiplex PCR, and TCRdb holds only the in-frame ones, with some missing. The top ten clones hold approximately 3% of a sample with more than 40,000 clones, roughly 85% of them seen once. Per germline, CDR1 SGHRS and CDR2 YFSETQ. The CDR3 extends over 15 amino acids. Trimming pared 0 bases from V and 4 bases from J, leaving 11 bases between. Time point noted: recipient sample about 28 days before transplant, after cytoreduction. The data belong to a study of T cell clonotyping in hematopoietic cell transplantation. Study results and limitations: At the given depth, recipient repertoires were over 97% de novo clonotypes. Without cell sorting, CD4 versus CD8 contributions remain unresolved. After transplant, recipient diversity fell while pathologically expanded clonotypes grew through day 180. Broader posttransplant TCR repertoire diversity was predicted by graft donor and pretransplant recipient Inverse Simpson Index values.

Here the sequenced sample was peripheral blood mononuclear cells, taken before stem cell transplant. The TCR comes from a man aged 60-69 years with acute myeloid leukemia. Some clones in this sample may be carry-over from other donors' samples. V is TRBV5-1 and J is TRBJ1-3, with D uncertain. The DNA of the CDR3 is TGCGCCAGCAGCTTGGAGCCCCGGGCGGGAAACACCATATATTTT. Translation: CASSLEPRAGNTIYF.